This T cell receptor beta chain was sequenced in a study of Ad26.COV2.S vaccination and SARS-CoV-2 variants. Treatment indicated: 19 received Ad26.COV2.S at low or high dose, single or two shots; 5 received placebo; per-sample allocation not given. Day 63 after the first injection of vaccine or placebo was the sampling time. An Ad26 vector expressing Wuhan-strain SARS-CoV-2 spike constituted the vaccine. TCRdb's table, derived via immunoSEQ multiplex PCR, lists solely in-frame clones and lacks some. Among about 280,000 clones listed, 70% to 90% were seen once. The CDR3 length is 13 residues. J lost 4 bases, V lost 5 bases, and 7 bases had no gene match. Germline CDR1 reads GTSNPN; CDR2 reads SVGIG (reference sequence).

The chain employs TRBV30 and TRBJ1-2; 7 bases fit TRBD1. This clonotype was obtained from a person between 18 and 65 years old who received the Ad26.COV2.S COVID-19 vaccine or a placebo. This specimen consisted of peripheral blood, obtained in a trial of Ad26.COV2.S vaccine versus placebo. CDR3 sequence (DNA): TGTGCCTGGGGGGACAGTTCAGCCTATGGCTACACCTTC. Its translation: CAWGDSSAYGYTF. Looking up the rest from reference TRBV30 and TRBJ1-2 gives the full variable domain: SQTIHQWPATLVQPVGSPLSLECTVEGTSNPNLYWYRQAAGRGLQLLFYSVGIGQISSEVPQNLSASRPQDRQFILSSKKLLLSDSGFYLCAWGDSSAYGYTFGSGTRLTVV.